The 27 T cell receptor beta chains in this list originate from one sample, sequenced in a study of T cell repertoires in cytomegalovirus infection. TCRdb reprocessed the reads with MiXCR, giving one entry per CDR3 protein. The sample lists some 220,000 distinct CDR3 sequences, approximately 7% occurring once. Material: PBMCs. These receptors originate from a human donor in good health (CMV status not recorded). Some clones in this sample may be carry-over from other donors' samples.

This clonotype was counted ten times or more. J is TRBJ1-1 and V is TRBV30; no clear D. The CDR3 has 12 residues. Germline loops: CDR1 GTSNPN, CDR2 SVGIG (reference sequence). Trimming cost V 5 bases and J 6 bases, with 13 bases left between them. The CDR3 loop is CAWETAGAEAFF. The CDR3 DNA follows: TGTGCCTGGGAAACTGCGGGCGCTGAAGCTTTCTTT.

This clonotype was seen many times. This sequence joins TRBV6-6 and TRBJ1-2, with 7 bases lining up with TRBD1. This CDR3 has 16 amino acids. Germline CDR1 is MNHNY and CDR2 is SVGAGI (reference sequence). The trim removed 6 bases at V and 4 bases at J, leaving 14 bases unmatched. The CDR3 DNA reads as TGTGCCAGCAGGGGGGCGCAACAGGGGTCGTTCTATGGCTACACCTTC. Its protein product is CASRGAQQGSFYGYTF.

This clonotype was seen at least ten times. V is TRBV6-2 or TRBV6-3 and J is TRBJ2-7, with D hard to call. CDR3 size: 14 residues. Per germline, CDR1 MNHEY and CDR2 SVGEGT. The V end lost 2 bases, the J end lost 2 bases, and 10 bases lay between the germline ends. The CDR3 is CASSYGGGAYEQYF. CDR3 sequence (DNA): TGTGCCAGCAGTTACGGCGGCGGAGCCTACGAGCAGTACTTC.

The chain has TRBV5-4 and TRBJ2-7; D might be TRBD1 (5 bases). The CDR3 length is 15 residues. Trimming removed 0 bases at V and 2 bases at J, with 12 bases between. From germline, CDR1 is SGHNT and CDR2 YYREEE (reference sequence). This chain's CDR3 is CASSLGGTVAYEQYF. In nucleotides, the CDR3 is TGTGCCAGCAGCTTGGGGGGCACGGTAGCCTACGAGCAGTACTTC.

V and J are TRBV11-2 and TRBJ2-1, with D possibly matching TRBD1 (5 bases). This CDR3 contains 15 residues. Trimming removed 1 base from V and 4 bases from J, with 11 bases in between. Per the germline V gene, CDR1 is SGHAT and CDR2 is FQNNGV. The CDR3 DNA follows: TGTGCCAGCAGCTTAGGACCCAGGACATACAATGAGCAGTTCTTC. Its protein is CASSLGPRTYNEQFF.

Many counts were recorded for this clonotype. CDR3: CASSYLGTSINEQFF. Written as DNA, the CDR3 is TGTGCCAGCAGTTACCTCGGGACTAGCATTAATGAGCAGTTCTTC. The chain uses TRBV6-2 or TRBV6-3 and TRBJ2-1; 9 nucleotides align to TRBD2. The germline gives CDR1 MNHEY, CDR2 SVGEGT. The trim removed 2 bases at V and 7 bases at J, leaving 6 bases unmatched. This CDR3 contains 15 residues.

This clonotype was recorded many times. The J gene is TRBJ1-4, the V gene TRBV7-2, with 8 nucleotides matching TRBD1. CDR3 length: 14 residues. Per germline, CDR1 SGHTA and CDR2 FQGNSA. V gave up 5 bases and J gave up 5 bases; unmatched junction bases: 4. CDR3 residues: CASSRGTGNEKLFF. For the CDR3, the DNA is TGTGCCAGCAGCCGAGGGACAGGAAATGAAAAACTGTTTTTT. Full variable domain (missing parts from reference TRBV7-2 and TRBJ1-4): GAGVSQSPSNKVTEKGKDVELRCDPISGHTALYWYRQSLGQGLEFLIYFQGNSAPDKSGLPSDRFSAERTGGSVSTLTIQRTQQEDSAVYLCASSRGTGNEKLFFGSGTQLSVL.

The rearrangement links TRBV19 to TRBJ1-1, with 9 nucleotides matching TRBD1. V was pared by 4 bases and J by 2 bases, with 14 bases of the junction left unmatched. The CDR3 covers 18 residues. Per germline, CDR1 LNHDA and CDR2 SQIVND (reference sequence). CDR3 loop: CASSRSGQGMNINTEAFF. CDR3 in DNA: TGTGCCAGTAGTAGATCGGGACAGGGAATGAATATCAACACTGAAGCTTTCTTT. Full variable domain (outside the CDR3, taken from reference TRBV19 and TRBJ1-1): DGGITQSPKYLFRKEGQNVTLSCEQNLNHDAMYWYRQDPGQGLRLIYYSQIVNDFQKGDIAEGYSVSREKKESFPLTVTSAQKNPTAFYLCASSRSGQGMNINTEAFFGQGTRLTVV.

The sample holds many counts of this clonotype. CDR3 region: CASSPVRGSNTEAFF. The CDR3 DNA is TGTGCCAGCAGCCCAGTCCGGGGATCCAACACTGAAGCTTTCTTT. This chain connects TRBV7-6 to TRBJ1-1; D remains ambiguous. The CDR3 is made up of 15 amino acids. CDR1 is SGHVS and CDR2 is FNYEAQ in the germline V gene. The V end was cut by 5 bases, the J end by 2 bases, with 15 bases between.

This clonotype was seen repeatedly, ten times or more. This chain connects TRBV7-2 to TRBJ2-1; D is unclear. This CDR3 comprises 16 residues. Trimming pared 1 base from V and 1 base from J, leaving 11 bases between. CDR1 and CDR2 (germline): SGHTA, FQGNSA. CDR3 DNA: TGTGCCAGCAGCTTAGGAGGAGAGCCATCCTACAATGAGCAGTTCTTC. As protein: CASSLGGEPSYNEQFF.

This clonotype appeared many times. The V call is TRBV4-2, the J call TRBJ2-7; D is ambiguous. V gave up 0 bases and J gave up 1 base, with 13 bases separating them. Per germline, CDR1 LGHNA and CDR2 YNFKEQ. The CDR3 covers 16 residues. DNA for the CDR3: TGTGCCAGCAGCCAAGAACCCGCCGCCTCATCCTACGAGCAGTACTTC. It is translated as CASSQEPAASSYEQYF.

This clonotype was observed many times. The chain recombines TRBV19 with TRBJ1-2; D is unclear. This CDR3 spans 16 amino acids. The V and J ends lost 3 bases and 9 bases respectively, with 23 bases between them. CDR1 and CDR2 (germline): LNHDA, SQIVND (reference sequence). The CDR3 loop reads CASSISTETTISSYTF. In DNA, the CDR3 is TGTGCCAGTAGTATTAGTACCGAAACCACCATCTCGAGCTACACCTTC. Full variable domain (rest looked up from reference TRBV19 and TRBJ1-2): DGGITQSPKYLFRKEGQNVTLSCEQNLNHDAMYWYRQDPGQGLRLIYYSQIVNDFQKGDIAEGYSVSREKKESFPLTVTSAQKNPTAFYLCASSISTETTISSYTFGSGTRLTVV.

This clonotype came up once. V usage is TRBV10-3 and J usage is TRBJ2-1, with D maybe TRBD2 (6 bases). V shed 2 bases and J shed 15 bases, with 14 bases lying between them. Germline assignment: CDR1 ENHRY and CDR2 SYGVKD. This CDR3 comprises 12 residues. CDR3 residues: CAISEPVGGTFF. The CDR3 nucleotides read TGTGCCATCAGTGAGCCGGTCGGCGGGACGTTCTTC.

A few counts support this clonotype. The chain recombines TRBV12-3 or TRBV12-4 with TRBJ1-1; 8 bases map to TRBD1. The CDR3 is made up of 14 amino acids. The ends lost 5 bases at V and 5 bases at J; junction bases unmatched: 7. The CDR3 is CASSTRTGRTEAFF. Here the CDR3 DNA reads TGTGCCAGCAGTACCCGGACAGGGAGGACTGAAGCTTTCTTT.

Ten or more counts support this clonotype. This chain links TRBV6-2 or TRBV6-3 with TRBJ2-3, with 7 bases identical to TRBD2. Germline lookup yields CDR1 MNHEY and CDR2 SVGEGT. V shed 3 bases and J 4 bases; nucleotides not matched to a gene: 4. The CDR3 contains 14 residues. CDR3 amino acids: CASSYIGLADTQYF. The CDR3 DNA sequence: TGTGCCAGCAGTTATATAGGACTAGCAGATACGCAGTATTTT.

About this clonotype itself: This sequence may be a read error, since a much larger clone differs from it by one base. Because the CDR3 is missing its conserved closing phenylalanine or tryptophan, this is likely a read error. The V and J genes are TRBV20-1 and TRBJ1-1, with TRBD1 identical over 10 bases. The CDR3 totals 15 residues. Trimming removed 6 bases from V and 1 base from J; junction bases left unmatched: 8. The germline V gene encodes CDR1 DFQATT and CDR2 SNEGSKA (reference sequence). The DNA for the CDR3 is TGCAGTGCGACGACAGGGGGCAGGGGGAACACTGAAGCTTTCCTT. Translated: CSATTGGRGNTEAFL.

This clonotype was picked up a small number of times. J is TRBJ2-7 and V is TRBV11-2, with D possibly matching TRBD2 (6 bases). V was trimmed by 3 bases and J by 3 bases, leaving 24 bases between them. There are 18 residues in the CDR3. From germline, CDR1 is SGHAT and CDR2 FQNNGV. The CDR3 coding sequence is TGTGCCAGCAGCTTGTCAGTGGTTGGAGGGAGCCAGGTCTACGAGCAGTACTTC. Translated: CASSLSVVGGSQVYEQYF.

This clonotype was seen ten or more times. The rearrangement uses TRBV6-2 or TRBV6-3 and TRBJ2-3; maybe TRBD2 (5 bases). The CDR3 extends over 15 amino acids. The V and J ends lost 8 bases and 11 bases respectively, with 26 bases between them. CDR1 is MNHEY, CDR2 SVGEGT, per germline. The CDR3: CASVPDRELRPLQYF. CDR3 nucleotide sequence: TGTGCCAGCGTACCCGACCGGGAACTGCGACCACTGCAGTATTTT.

This clonotype was seen many times. V gene TRBV6-2 or TRBV6-3 combines with J gene TRBJ2-1; maybe TRBD2 (6 bases). V lost 6 bases to trimming and J lost 8 bases, with 20 bases between them. In germline, CDR1 is MNHEY, CDR2 SVGEGT. The CDR3 is made up of 15 amino acids. The CDR3 DNA reads TGTGCCAGCAGCAACCCGGGACTCCCCGTTGATGAGCAGTTCTTC. This encodes CASSNPGLPVDEQFF.

By its share, this clonotype is medium-sized. V is TRBV7-2 and J is TRBJ1-3; D not certain. CDR3 length: 16 amino acids. Trimming left V 1 base short and J 0 bases short, with 10 bases between. Looked up from germline, CDR1 is SGHTA and CDR2 is FQGNSA. CDR3 nucleotides: TGTGCCAGCAGCTTAGGGACGGGAAGCTCTGGAAACACCATATATTTT. The encoded protein is CASSLGTGSSGNTIYF.

The V and J genes are TRBV18 and TRBJ2-2; no definite D call. This CDR3 is 13 amino acids long. V gave up 4 bases and J gave up 6 bases, with 9 bases separating them. Per the germline V gene, CDR1 is KGHSH and CDR2 is LQKENI. This chain's CDR3 is CASSQTTPGELFF. CDR3 in DNA: TGTGCCAGCTCACAGACAACACCCGGGGAGCTGTTTTTT. The variable domain in full, completed from reference TRBV18 and TRBJ2-2, reads NAGVMQNPRHLVRRRGQEARLRCSPMKGHSHVYWYRQLPEEGLKFMVYLQKENIIDESGMPKERFSAEFPKEGPSILRIQQVVRGDSAAYFCASSQTTPGELFFGEGSRLTVL.

This clonotype has ten or more counts. The gene calls are TRBV28 and TRBJ2-6; D gene ambiguous. Per the germline V gene, CDR1 is MDHEN and CDR2 is SYDVKM. V was cut by 5 bases and J by 4 bases, with 9 bases left in between. This CDR3 comprises 14 residues. Here the CDR3 DNA reads TGTGCCAGCAGTCTCCGGGCGGGGGCCAACGTCCTGACTTTC. Translating gives CASSLRAGANVLTF. Together with reference TRBV28 and TRBJ2-6, the CDR3 gives the full variable domain: DVKVTQSSRYLVKRTGEKVFLECVQDMDHENMFWYRQDPGLGLRLIYFSYDVKMKEKGDIPEGYSVSREKKERFSLILESASTNQTSMYLCASSLRAGANVLTFGAGSRLTVL.

Comment on this clonotype: This sequence may be a read error, since a much larger clone differs from it by one base. The rearrangement uses TRBV5-6 and TRBJ2-4; D not resolved. The CDR3 consists of 15 residues. Germline lookup yields CDR1 SGHDT and CDR2 YYEEEE. V shed 0 bases and J shed 7 bases, with 14 bases lying between them. The CDR3 spells CASSLEWIGYNIQYF. For the CDR3, the DNA is TGTGCCAGCAGCTTGGAGTGGATAGGGTATAACATTCAGTACTTC.

This clonotype was counted ten times or more. The chain carries TRBV20-1 and TRBJ2-7, with D tentatively TRBD1 (5 bases). Germline V gene sequence: CDR1 DFQATT, CDR2 SNEGSKA (reference sequence). The CDR3 is made up of 13 amino acids. V was clipped by 4 bases and J by 0 bases, with 10 bases between them. CDR3: CSAKAQGSYEQYF. The CDR3 bases are TGCAGTGCTAAGGCTCAGGGCTCCTACGAGCAGTACTTC.

Ten or more counts support this clonotype. The chain carries TRBV7-9 and TRBJ1-1; possibly TRBD1 for D (6 bases). CDR3 length equals 17 residues. Germline V lookup: CDR1 SEHNR, CDR2 FQNEAQ (reference sequence). V gave up 3 bases and J gave up 2 bases, with 19 bases separating them. CDR3: CASSFGGGPNVNTEAFF. The CDR3 DNA follows: TGTGCCAGCAGCTTCGGGGGGGGGCCTAACGTCAACACTGAAGCTTTCTTT.

This clonotype was recorded many times. This sequence joins TRBV7-2 and TRBJ1-1; no reliable D call. This CDR3 contains 13 residues. V dropped 3 bases and J dropped 1 base, with 6 bases sitting between them. The germline V gene encodes CDR1 SGHTA and CDR2 FQGNSA. The CDR3 loop reads CASSLAENTEAFF. As DNA, the CDR3 is TGTGCCAGCAGCTTGGCGGAGAACACTGAAGCTTTCTTT.

This clonotype has at least ten counts. The J gene is TRBJ2-3, the V gene TRBV7-2; no definite D call. Germline V CDR1 and CDR2: SGHTA, FQGNSA. Trimming left V 2 bases short and J 9 bases short, with 9 bases between. The CDR3 has 12 residues. In nucleotides, the CDR3 is TGTGCCAGCAGCTTAAAGCCCCCGACGCAGTATTTT. This gives the protein CASSLKPPTQYF.